The clone carrying this T cell receptor (beta chain) was observed at least ten times. The sample originates from a study of breast tumors, draining lymph nodes, adjacent tissues. This CDR3 comprises 16 residues. Looked up from germline, CDR1 is SGHRS and CDR2 is YFSETQ. With 2 bases clipped from V and 2 bases from J, the junction kept 6 bases outside the gene matches. One entry per CDR3 protein, called by TCRdb with MiXCR from the multiplex PCR reads. The sample lists 55,000 to 75,000 distinct CDR3 sequences, 43% occurring once. Specimen: breast tumor tissue. The J gene is TRBJ1-4, the V gene TRBV5-1; TRBD1 matches 7 bases. The clonotype originates from a female donor with breast cancer. Some clones in this sample may be carry-over from other donors' samples. CDR3 DNA: TGCGCCAGCAGCTTAGTATACAGGGGCACTAATGAAAAACTGTTTTTT. This encodes CASSLVYRGTNEKLFF.